This T cell receptor beta chain was profiled in a study of T cell responses to AZD1222 COVID-19 vaccine. Profiling relied on immunoSEQ multiplex PCR, and the TCRdb table lists in-frame clones only, not all of them. The repertoire holds about 82,000 clones, with around 90% as singletons. Study conclusions and caveats: As reported, nearly half of all spike-specific TCRs target variant regions that are unmutated.

The CDR3 is 15 residues long. The germline CDR1 and CDR2 sequences are LGHDT and YNNKEL (reference sequence). Trimming took off 1 base at V and 4 bases at J, with 10 bases between the two ends. As for this clone: Antigen unknown.

The receptor's source is an adult who received the AZD1222 COVID-19 vaccine. The material sequenced was peripheral blood, taken 28 days after the second AZD1222 dose. V usage is TRBV3-1 (or the pseudogene TRBV3-2) and J usage is TRBJ1-4; tentative D call: TRBD1 (6 bases). The CDR3 reads CASSQAQGRNEKLFF. The CDR3 DNA reads as TGTGCCAGCAGCCAAGCGCAGGGGCGTAATGAAAAACTGTTTTTT.